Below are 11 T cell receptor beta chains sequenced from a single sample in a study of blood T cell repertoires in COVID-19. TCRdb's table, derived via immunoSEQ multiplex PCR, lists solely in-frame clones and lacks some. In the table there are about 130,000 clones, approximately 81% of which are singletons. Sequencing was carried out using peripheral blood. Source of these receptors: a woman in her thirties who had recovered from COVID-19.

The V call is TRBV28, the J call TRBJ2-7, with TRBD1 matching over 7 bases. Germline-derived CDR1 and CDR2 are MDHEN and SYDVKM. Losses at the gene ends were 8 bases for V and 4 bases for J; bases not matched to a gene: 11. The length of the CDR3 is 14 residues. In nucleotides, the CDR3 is TGTGCCAGCTACGAAAGGGGGCTCTTGTACGAGCAGTACTTC. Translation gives CASYERGLLYEQYF.

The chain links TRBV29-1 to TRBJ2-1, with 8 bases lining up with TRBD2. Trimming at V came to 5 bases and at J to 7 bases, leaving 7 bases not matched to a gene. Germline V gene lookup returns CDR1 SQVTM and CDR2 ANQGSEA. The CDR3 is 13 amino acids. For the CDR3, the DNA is TGCAGCGTTATCCAGCGGGAGAGTAATGAGCAGTTCTTC. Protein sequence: CSVIQRESNEQFF.

CDR3 coding DNA: TGTGCCAGCGGGTCGAGGGAAACTAACTATGGCTACACCTTC. Residues: CASGSRETNYGYTF. This chain connects TRBV6-5 to TRBJ1-2; D is unresolved. This CDR3 has 14 amino acids. The germline CDR1 and CDR2 sequences are MNHEY and SVGAGI. V shed 8 bases and J shed 0 bases, with 13 bases lying between them.

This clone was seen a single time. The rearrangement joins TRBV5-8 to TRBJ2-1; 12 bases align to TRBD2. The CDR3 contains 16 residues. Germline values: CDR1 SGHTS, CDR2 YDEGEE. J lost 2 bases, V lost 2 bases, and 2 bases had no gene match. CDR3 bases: TGTGCCAGCAGCTTCGGGACTAGCGGGCCCTACAATGAGCAGTTCTTC. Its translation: CASSFGTSGPYNEQFF.

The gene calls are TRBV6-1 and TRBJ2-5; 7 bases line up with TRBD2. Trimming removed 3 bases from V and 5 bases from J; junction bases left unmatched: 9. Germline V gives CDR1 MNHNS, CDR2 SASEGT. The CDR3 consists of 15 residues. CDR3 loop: CASSDSLGGPETQYF. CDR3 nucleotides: TGTGCCAGCAGTGATTCGTTGGGAGGGCCGGAGACCCAGTACTTC.

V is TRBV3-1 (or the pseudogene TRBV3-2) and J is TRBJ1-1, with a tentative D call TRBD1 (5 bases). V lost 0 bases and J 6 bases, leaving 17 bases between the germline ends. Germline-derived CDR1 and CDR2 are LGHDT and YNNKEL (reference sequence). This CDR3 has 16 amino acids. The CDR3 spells CASSQEGQGGSSEAFF. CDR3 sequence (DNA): TGTGCCAGCAGCCAAGAGGGTCAGGGTGGCTCGTCTGAAGCTTTCTTT.

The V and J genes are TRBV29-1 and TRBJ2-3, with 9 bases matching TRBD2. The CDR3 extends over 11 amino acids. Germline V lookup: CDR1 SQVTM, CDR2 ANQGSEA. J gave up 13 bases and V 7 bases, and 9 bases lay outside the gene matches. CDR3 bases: TGCAGCGCCGGTGGCGGGAGGGTGGAGTATTTT. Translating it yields CSAGGGRVEYF.

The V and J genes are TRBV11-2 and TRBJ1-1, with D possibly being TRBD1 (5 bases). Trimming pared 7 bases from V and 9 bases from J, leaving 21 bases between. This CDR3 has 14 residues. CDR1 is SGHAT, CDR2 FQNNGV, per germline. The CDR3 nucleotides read TGTGCCAGCACCCCCGCTTGGGGGGATCTGAAAGCTTTCTTT. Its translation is CASTPAWGDLKAFF.

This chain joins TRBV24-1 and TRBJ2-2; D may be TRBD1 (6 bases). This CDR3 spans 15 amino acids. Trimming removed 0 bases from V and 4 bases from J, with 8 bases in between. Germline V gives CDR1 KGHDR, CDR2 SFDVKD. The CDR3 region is CATSDLQGSTGELFF. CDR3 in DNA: TGTGCCACCAGTGATTTGCAGGGGAGCACCGGGGAGCTGTTTTTT.

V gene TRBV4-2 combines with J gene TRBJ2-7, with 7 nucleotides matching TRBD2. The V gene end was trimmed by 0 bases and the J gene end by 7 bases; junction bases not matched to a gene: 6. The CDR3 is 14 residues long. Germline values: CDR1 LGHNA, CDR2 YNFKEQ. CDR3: CASSQEGQRGEQYF. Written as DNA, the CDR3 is TGTGCCAGCAGCCAAGAAGGCCAGCGGGGAGAGCAGTACTTC.

The CDR3 here is CATSDSRAGGRDTQYF. The CDR3 DNA reads as TGTGCCACCAGTGATTCTCGAGCGGGGGGCCGAGATACGCAGTATTTT. The chain has TRBV24-1 and TRBJ2-3, with TRBD2 matching 9 bases. Trimming at V came to 2 bases and at J to 5 bases, leaving 7 bases not matched to a gene. Per the germline V gene, CDR1 is KGHDR and CDR2 is SFDVKD. There are 16 residues in the CDR3.